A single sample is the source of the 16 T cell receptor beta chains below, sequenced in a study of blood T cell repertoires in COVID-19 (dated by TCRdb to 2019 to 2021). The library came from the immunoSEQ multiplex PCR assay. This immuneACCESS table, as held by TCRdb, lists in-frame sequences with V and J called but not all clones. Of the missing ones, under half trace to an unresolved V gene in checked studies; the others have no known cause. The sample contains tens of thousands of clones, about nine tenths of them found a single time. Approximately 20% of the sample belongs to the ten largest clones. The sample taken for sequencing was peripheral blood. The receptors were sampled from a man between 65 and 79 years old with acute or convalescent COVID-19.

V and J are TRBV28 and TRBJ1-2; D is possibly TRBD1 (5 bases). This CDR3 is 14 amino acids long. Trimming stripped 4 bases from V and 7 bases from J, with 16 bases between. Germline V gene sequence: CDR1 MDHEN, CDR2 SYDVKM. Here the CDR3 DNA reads TGTGCCAGCAGTTCAAATGCAGGGTTGGGTGGCTACACCTTC. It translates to CASSSNAGLGGYTF.

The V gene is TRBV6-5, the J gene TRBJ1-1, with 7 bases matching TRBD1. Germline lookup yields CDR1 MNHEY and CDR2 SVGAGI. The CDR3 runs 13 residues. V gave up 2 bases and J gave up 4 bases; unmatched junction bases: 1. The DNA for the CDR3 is TGTGCCAGCAGTTACACAGGGGCCACTGAAGCTTTCTTT. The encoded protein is CASSYTGATEAFF.

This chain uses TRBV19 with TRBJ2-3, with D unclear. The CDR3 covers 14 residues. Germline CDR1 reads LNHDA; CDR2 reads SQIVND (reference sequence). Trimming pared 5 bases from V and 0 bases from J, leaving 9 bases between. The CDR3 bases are TGTGCCAGTAGTCGTTATCGGAGCACAGATACGCAGTATTTT. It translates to CASSRYRSTDTQYF.

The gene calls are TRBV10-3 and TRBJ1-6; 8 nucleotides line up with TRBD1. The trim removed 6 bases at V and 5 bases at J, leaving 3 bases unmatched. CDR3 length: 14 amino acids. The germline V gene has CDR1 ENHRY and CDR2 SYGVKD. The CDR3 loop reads CAIRGQDNNSPLHF. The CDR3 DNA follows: TGTGCCATCAGGGGACAGGATAATAATTCACCCCTCCACTTT.

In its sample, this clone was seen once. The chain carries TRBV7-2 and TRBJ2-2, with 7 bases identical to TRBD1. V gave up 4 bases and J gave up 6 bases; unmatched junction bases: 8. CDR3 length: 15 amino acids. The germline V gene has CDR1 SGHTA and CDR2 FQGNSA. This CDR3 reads CASSSQPTGSGELFF. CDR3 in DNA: TGTGCCAGCAGCTCTCAACCGACAGGGTCCGGGGAGCTGTTTTTT.

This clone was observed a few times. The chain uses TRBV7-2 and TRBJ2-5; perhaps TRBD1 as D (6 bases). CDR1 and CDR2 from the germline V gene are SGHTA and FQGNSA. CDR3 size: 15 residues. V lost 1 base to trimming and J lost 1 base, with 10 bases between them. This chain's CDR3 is CASSLEQGRQETQYF. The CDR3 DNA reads TGTGCCAGCAGCTTAGAGCAGGGGCGCCAAGAGACCCAGTACTTC.

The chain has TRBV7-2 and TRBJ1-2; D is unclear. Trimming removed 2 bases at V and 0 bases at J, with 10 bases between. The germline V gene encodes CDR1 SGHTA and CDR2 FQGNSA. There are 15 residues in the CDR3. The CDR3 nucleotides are TGTGCCAGCAGCTTACGAGACACGACTAACTATGGCTACACCTTC. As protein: CASSLRDTTNYGYTF.

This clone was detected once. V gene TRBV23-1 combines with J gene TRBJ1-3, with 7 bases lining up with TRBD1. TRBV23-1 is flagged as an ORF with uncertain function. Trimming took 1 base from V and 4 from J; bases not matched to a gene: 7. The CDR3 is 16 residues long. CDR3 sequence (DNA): TGCGCCAGCAGTCAATTGGTAGGGGGCATCGGAAACACCATATATTTT. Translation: CASSQLVGGIGNTIYF.

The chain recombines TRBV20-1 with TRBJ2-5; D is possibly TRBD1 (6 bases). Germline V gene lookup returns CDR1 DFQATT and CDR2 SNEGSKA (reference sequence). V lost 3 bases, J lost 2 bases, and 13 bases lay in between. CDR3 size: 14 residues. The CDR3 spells CSASGEGGQETQYF. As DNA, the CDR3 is TGCAGTGCTAGTGGGGAAGGGGGACAAGAGACCCAGTACTTC.

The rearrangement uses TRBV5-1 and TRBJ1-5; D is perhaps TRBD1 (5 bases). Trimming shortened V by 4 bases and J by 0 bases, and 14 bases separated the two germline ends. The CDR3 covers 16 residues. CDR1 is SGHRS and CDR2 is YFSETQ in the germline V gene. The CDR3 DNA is TGCGCCAGCAGCCCTGAAGGGGTCAGTAGCAATCAGCCCCAGCATTTT. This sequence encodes CASSPEGVSSNQPQHF.

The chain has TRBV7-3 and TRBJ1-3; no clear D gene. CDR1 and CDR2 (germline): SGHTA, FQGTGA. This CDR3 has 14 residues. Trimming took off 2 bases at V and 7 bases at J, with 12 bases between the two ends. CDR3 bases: TGTGCCAGCAGCTTAGGGTCAAGCGGGAACACCATATATTTT. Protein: CASSLGSSGNTIYF.

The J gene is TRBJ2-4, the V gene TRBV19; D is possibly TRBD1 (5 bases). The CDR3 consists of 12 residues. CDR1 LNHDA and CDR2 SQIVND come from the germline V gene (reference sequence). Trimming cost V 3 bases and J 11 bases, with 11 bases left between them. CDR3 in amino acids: CASSIGQGLQYF. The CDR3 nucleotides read TGTGCCAGTAGTATCGGCCAGGGTCTTCAGTACTTC.

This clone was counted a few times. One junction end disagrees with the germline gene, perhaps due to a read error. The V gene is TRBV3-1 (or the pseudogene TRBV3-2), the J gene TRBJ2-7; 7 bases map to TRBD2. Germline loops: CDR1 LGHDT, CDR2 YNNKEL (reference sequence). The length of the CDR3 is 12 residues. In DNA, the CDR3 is TGTGCCAGCAGCAACGGATGGGCAGGGAGGGACTTC. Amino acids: CASSNGWAGRDF.

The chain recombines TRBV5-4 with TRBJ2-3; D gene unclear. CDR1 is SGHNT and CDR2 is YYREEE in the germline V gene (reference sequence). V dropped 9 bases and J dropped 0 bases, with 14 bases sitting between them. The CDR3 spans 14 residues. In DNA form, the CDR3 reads TGTGCCACCGCGGTGGATTTTAGCACAGATACGCAGTATTTT. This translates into CATAVDFSTDTQYF.

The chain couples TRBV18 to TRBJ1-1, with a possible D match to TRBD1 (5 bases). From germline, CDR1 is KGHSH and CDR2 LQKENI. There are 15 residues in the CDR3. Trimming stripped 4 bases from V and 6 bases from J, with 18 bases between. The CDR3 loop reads CASSLKSQPGAEAFF. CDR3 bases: TGTGCCAGCTCACTAAAGTCACAACCGGGGGCTGAAGCTTTCTTT.

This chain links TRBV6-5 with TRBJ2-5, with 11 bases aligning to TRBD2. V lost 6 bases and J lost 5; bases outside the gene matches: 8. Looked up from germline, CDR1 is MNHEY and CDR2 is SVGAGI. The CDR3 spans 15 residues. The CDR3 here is CASRDKTSGIETQYF. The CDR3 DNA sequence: TGTGCCAGCAGAGATAAGACTAGCGGGATCGAGACCCAGTACTTC.